The entry below gives a single T cell receptor beta chain sequence along with its context. Its target is unknown. This specimen comes from a study of beta chain features in type 1 diabetes. Points from the study as a whole: cDNA-based sequencing might over-represent cells highly expressing TCR.

The sequenced template was cDNA made from the entire isolated RNA. Profiled with immunoSEQ multiplex PCR; TCRdb holds only in-frame clones, not every one. The profile shows around 160,000 clones, roughly 53% of them singletons. CDR1 LGHNA and CDR2 YNFKEQ come from the germline V gene. The CDR3 is 15 residues long. Trimming took off 1 base at V and 6 bases at J, with 16 bases between the two ends. Sequencing was done on a sample of Tregs from blood. The TCR sequence derives from a man aged 18 to 30 in good health. The genes are TRBV4-2 and TRBJ2-7, with D maybe TRBD2 (6 bases). CDR3 protein: CASSQVGGGVGEQYF. The CDR3, as DNA: TGTGCCAGCAGCCAAGTGGGAGGAGGGGTGGGCGAGCAGTACTTC.